The clone carrying this T cell receptor (beta chain) was seen a handful of times. Its specificity is not known. This sample is drawn from a study of beta chain features in type 1 diabetes. Overall study results and limits: In all four CD4+ subsets, TCRB CDR3 length was significantly, moderately reduced in type 1 diabetes.

The authors reverse transcribed all of the isolated RNA, so sequencing captured expressed TCRB transcripts. Only in-frame clones appear in the TCRdb table, and some are missing; sequencing was by immunoSEQ multiplex PCR. The sample holds roughly 250,000 clones, about 20% seen once. Sequenced sample: naive CD4+ T cells from blood. The receptor's source is a woman between 40 and 55 years old with type 1 diabetes.

The CDR3: CASAPNRASSYEQYF. DNA of the CDR3: TGTGCCAGCGCGCCAAACAGGGCCTCCTCCTACGAGCAGTACTTC. V and J are TRBV6-6 and TRBJ2-7; TRBD1 might be the D (6 bases). Per germline, CDR1 MNHNY and CDR2 SVGAGI (reference sequence). V gave up 8 bases and J gave up 0 bases, with 17 bases separating them. This CDR3 has 15 amino acids.